The 15 T cell receptor beta chains presented below share a single source sample, sequenced in a study of cytomegalovirus exposure and HLA in healthy donors. In the PCR, 60 Vbeta and 13 Jbeta primers were used. Data came from immunoSEQ multiplex PCR; TCRdb stores just in-frame clones and leaves some out. The sample consists of under 200,000 clones, roughly 77% of them appearing once. Sequencing input: PBMCs. These receptors came from a woman in her forties in good health and CMV-seropositive.

V and J are TRBV19 and TRBJ1-3; D might be TRBD1 (6 bases). There are 17 residues in the CDR3. Between the trimmed V and J ends, which lost 7 bases and 0 bases, there was a span of 19 bases. The germline gives CDR1 LNHDA, CDR2 SQIVND (reference sequence). CDR3 nucleotides: TGTGCCAGTATCCCCCTCCGAGACAGGAGCTCTGGAAACACCATATATTTT. Translation gives CASIPLRDRSSGNTIYF.

V and J are TRBV5-1 and TRBJ2-1, with 7 bases identical to TRBD1. This CDR3 is built from 15 residues. In germline, CDR1 is SGHRS, CDR2 YFSETQ. Losses at the gene ends were 4 bases for V and 5 bases for J; bases not matched to a gene: 9. This CDR3 is CASSPGDRDHNEQFF. The CDR3 DNA is TGCGCCAGCAGCCCGGGCGACAGGGATCACAATGAGCAGTTCTTC.

V usage is TRBV7-2 and J usage is TRBJ1-5, with D possibly being TRBD1 (5 bases). This CDR3 comprises 16 residues. The V gene lost 0 bases and the J gene lost 3 bases, with 12 bases spanning the gap. Germline values: CDR1 SGHTA, CDR2 FQGNSA. CDR3 in DNA: TGTGCCAGCAGCTTAGCGACAGCGGGAAACAATCAGCCCCAGCATTTT. Encoded protein: CASSLATAGNNQPQHF.

This clone is a singleton in its sample. This sample includes further DNA sequences coding for the same CDR3. The CDR3 region is CASSLQGLETQYF. The CDR3 DNA reads TGTGCCAGCAGCCTACAGGGCCTGGAGACCCAGTACTTC. The chain couples TRBV28 to TRBJ2-5; weak D call: TRBD1 (6 bases). CDR3 length: 13 residues. Germline V lookup: CDR1 MDHEN, CDR2 SYDVKM. The germline V and J ends were trimmed by 6 bases and 5 bases, with 13 bases remaining between them. The whole variable domain, remainder taken from reference TRBV28 and TRBJ2-5, is DVKVTQSSRYLVKRTGEKVFLECVQDMDHENMFWYRQDPGLGLRLIYFSYDVKMKEKGDIPEGYSVSREKKERFSLILESASTNQTSMYLCASSLQGLETQYFGPGTRLLVL.

The V call is TRBV2, the J call TRBJ2-1; no clear D gene. CDR3 length: 17 amino acids. Germline-derived CDR1 and CDR2 are SNHLY and FYNNEI. V lost 0 bases and J lost 2, with 14 bases in between. In nucleotides, the CDR3 is TGTGCCAGCAGTGAAGCGCTGATGGTAGTCCCCTACAATGAGCAGTTCTTC. It specifies CASSEALMVVPYNEQFF.

The rearrangement links TRBV5-8 to TRBJ2-7, with TRBD1 matching over 8 bases. This CDR3 comprises 14 residues. Losses at the gene ends were 2 bases for V and 6 bases for J; bases not matched to a gene: 7. Per the germline V gene, CDR1 is SGHTS and CDR2 is YDEGEE. The CDR3 bases are TGTGCCAGCAGCTTTACCGGGACAGGTCGCGAGCAGTACTTC. This translates into CASSFTGTGREQYF.

This clone was counted between two and nine times. The rearrangement uses TRBV7-8 and TRBJ2-7; D not certain. Trimming took off 4 bases at V and 7 bases at J, with 8 bases between the two ends. Germline V gene lookup returns CDR1 SGHVS and CDR2 FQNEAQ. CDR3 size: 11 residues. CDR3 in amino acids: CASSYGPEQYF. The DNA of the CDR3 is TGTGCCAGCAGCTATGGGCCGGAGCAGTACTTC.

The V and J genes are TRBV7-2 and TRBJ2-3; 12 bases are a match to TRBD2. The germline V gene encodes CDR1 SGHTA and CDR2 FQGNSA. CDR3 length equals 16 residues. Unmatched junction bases numbered 1, after V lost 2 bases and J lost 1 base. In DNA, the CDR3 is TGTGCCAGCAGCTTACTAGCGGGAGGGGGCACAGATACGCAGTATTTT. It encodes CASSLLAGGGTDTQYF.

J is TRBJ1-1 and V is TRBV11-2, with D uncertain. Germline lookup yields CDR1 SGHAT and CDR2 FQNNGV. This CDR3 is 13 amino acids long. Trimming pared 3 bases from V and 3 bases from J, leaving 8 bases between. DNA for the CDR3: TGTGCCAGCAGCTTTGGGAGGGACACTGAAGCTTTCTTT. Protein product: CASSFGRDTEAFF.

This chain connects TRBV7-2 to TRBJ2-5; no clear D. Germline V gene sequence: CDR1 SGHTA, CDR2 FQGNSA. CDR3 size: 15 residues. V lost 5 bases to trimming and J lost 1 base, with 14 bases between them. The CDR3 DNA is TGTGCCAGCAGCCCCTCTCCCGCTAGCCAAGAGACCCAGTACTTC. This translates into CASSPSPASQETQYF.

This rearrangement joins TRBV2 to TRBJ2-3; D gene ambiguous. CDR3 length: 15 residues. CDR1 is SNHLY, CDR2 FYNNEI, per germline. V was trimmed by 4 bases and J by 2 bases, leaving 13 bases between them. The chain's CDR3 is CASSVRGLHTDTQYF. The CDR3 DNA reads TGTGCCAGCAGTGTTAGAGGCCTCCACACAGATACGCAGTATTTT. The complete variable domain, with remaining parts taken from reference TRBV2 and TRBJ2-3, reads EPEVTQTPSHQVTQMGQEVILRCVPISNHLYFYWYRQILGQKVEFLVSFYNNEISEKSEIFDDQFSVERPDGSNFTLKIRSTKLEDSAMYFCASSVRGLHTDTQYFGPGTRLTVL.

This clone was picked up one time. The gene calls are TRBV28 and TRBJ1-5; 9 bases are shared with TRBD1. V shed 6 bases and J 3 bases; nucleotides not matched to a gene: 12. Per the germline V gene, CDR1 is MDHEN and CDR2 is SYDVKM. The CDR3 is 17 residues long. CDR3 bases: TGTGCCAGCAGGATTACAGGGGGCGTTAGATCCAATCAGCCCCAGCATTTT. Translated, it gives CASRITGGVRSNQPQHF.

The chain combines TRBV28 with TRBJ1-2; D may be TRBD1 (5 bases). This CDR3 has 13 amino acids. Germline V gives CDR1 MDHEN, CDR2 SYDVKM. V was cut by 6 bases and J by 8 bases, with 16 bases left in between. The CDR3 is CASSAGGREGYTF. The CDR3 bases are TGTGCCAGCAGCGCGGGGGGGAGAGAAGGCTACACCTTC.

The V gene is TRBV27, the J gene TRBJ2-7, with TRBD1 identical over 7 bases. Unmatched junction bases numbered 6, after V lost 5 bases and J lost 2 bases. The CDR3 loop spans 14 amino acids. Germline V CDR1 and CDR2: MNHEY, SMNVEV (reference sequence). This chain's CDR3 is CASSTRQGPYEQYF. The CDR3 bases are TGTGCCAGCAGTACAAGACAGGGCCCCTACGAGCAGTACTTC.

J is TRBJ2-7 and V is TRBV4-1, with TRBD2 matching over 9 bases. The length of the CDR3 is 18 residues. From germline, CDR1 is MGHRA and CDR2 YSYEKL. Losses at the gene ends were 0 bases for V and 0 bases for J; bases not matched to a gene: 9. The CDR3 spells CASSQDAVGTSISYEQYF. Here the CDR3 DNA reads TGCGCCAGCAGCCAAGATGCTGTTGGGACTAGCATCTCCTACGAGCAGTACTTC.